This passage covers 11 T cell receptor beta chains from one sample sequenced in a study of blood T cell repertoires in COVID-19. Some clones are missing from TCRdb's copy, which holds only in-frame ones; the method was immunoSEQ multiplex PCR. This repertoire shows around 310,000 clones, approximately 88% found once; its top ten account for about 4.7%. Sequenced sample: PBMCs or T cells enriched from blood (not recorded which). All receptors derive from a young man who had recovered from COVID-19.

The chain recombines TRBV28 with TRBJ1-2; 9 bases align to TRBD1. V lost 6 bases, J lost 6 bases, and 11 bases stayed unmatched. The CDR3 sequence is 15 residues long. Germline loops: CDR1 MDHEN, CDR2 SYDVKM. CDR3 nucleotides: TGTGCCAGCAGCCAAAGCCTCACAGGGGGCGATGGCTACACCTTC. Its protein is CASSQSLTGGDGYTF.

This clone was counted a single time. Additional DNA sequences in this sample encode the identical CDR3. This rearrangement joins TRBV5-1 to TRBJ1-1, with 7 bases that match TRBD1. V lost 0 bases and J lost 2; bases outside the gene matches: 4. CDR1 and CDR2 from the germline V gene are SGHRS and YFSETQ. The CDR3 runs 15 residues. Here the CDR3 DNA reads TGCGCCAGCAGCTTGGCCGGGACAGTTAACACTGAAGCTTTCTTT. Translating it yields CASSLAGTVNTEAFF.

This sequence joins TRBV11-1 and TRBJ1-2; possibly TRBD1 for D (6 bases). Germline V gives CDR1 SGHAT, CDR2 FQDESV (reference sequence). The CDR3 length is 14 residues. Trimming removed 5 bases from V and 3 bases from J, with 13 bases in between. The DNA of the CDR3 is TGTGCCAGCAGCCCAGGGGTTTTGGACTATGGCTACACCTTC. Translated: CASSPGVLDYGYTF.

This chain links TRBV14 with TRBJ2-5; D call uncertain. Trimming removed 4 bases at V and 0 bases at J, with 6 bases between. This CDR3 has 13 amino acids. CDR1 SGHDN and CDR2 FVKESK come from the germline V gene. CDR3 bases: TGTGCCAGCAGCCGAGCGAACCAAGAGACCCAGTACTTC. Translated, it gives CASSRANQETQYF.

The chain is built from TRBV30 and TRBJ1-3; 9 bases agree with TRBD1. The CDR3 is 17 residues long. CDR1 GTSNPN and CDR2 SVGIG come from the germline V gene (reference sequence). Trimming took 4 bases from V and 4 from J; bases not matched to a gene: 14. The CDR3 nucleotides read TGTGCCTGGATACTTACACCGGGACAGGGTTACGGAAACACCATATATTTT. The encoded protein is CAWILTPGQGYGNTIYF.

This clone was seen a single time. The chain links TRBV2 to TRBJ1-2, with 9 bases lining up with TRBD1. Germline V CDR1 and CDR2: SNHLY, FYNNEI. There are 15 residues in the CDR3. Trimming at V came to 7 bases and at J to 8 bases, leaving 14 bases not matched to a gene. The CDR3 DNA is TGTGCCAGCAATTCGAAAGACAGGACAGGGGAGGGCTACACCTTC. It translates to CASNSKDRTGEGYTF.

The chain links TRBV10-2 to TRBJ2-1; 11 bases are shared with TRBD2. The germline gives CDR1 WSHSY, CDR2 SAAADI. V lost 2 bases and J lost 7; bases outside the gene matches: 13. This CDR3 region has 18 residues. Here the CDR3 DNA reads TGCGCCAGCAGTGAGGGGTTAGCGGGGGGGGTACGCCTTAATGAGCAGTTCTTC. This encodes CASSEGLAGGVRLNEQFF.

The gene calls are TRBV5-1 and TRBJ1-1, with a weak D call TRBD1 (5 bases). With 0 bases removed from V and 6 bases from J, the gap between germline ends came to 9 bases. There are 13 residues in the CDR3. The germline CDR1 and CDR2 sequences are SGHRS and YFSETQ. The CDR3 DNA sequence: TGCGCCAGCAGCTTGGCAAGGGGCCCTGAAGCTTTCTTT. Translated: CASSLARGPEAFF.

CDR3: CATSDLLGGTQYF. The CDR3 DNA follows: TGTGCCACCAGTGATTTACTGGGAGGGACGCAGTATTTT. This chain uses TRBV24-1 with TRBJ2-3; 7 nucleotides align to TRBD2. CDR1 and CDR2 (germline): KGHDR, SFDVKD. The CDR3 is made up of 13 amino acids. Trimming removed 1 base from V and 9 bases from J; junction bases left unmatched: 3.

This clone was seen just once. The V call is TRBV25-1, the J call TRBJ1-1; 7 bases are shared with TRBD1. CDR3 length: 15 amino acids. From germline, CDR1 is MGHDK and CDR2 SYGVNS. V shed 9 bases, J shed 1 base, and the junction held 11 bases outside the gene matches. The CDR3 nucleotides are TGTGCCAGTAGAAAATCCAGGGGGAAGAACACTGAAGCTTTCTTT. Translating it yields CASRKSRGKNTEAFF. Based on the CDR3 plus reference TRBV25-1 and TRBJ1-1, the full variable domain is EADIYQTPRYLVIGTGKKITLECSQTMGHDKMYWYQQDPGMELHLIHYSYGVNSTEKGDLSSESTVSRIRTEHFPLTLESARPSHTSQYLCASRKSRGKNTEAFFGQGTRLTVV.

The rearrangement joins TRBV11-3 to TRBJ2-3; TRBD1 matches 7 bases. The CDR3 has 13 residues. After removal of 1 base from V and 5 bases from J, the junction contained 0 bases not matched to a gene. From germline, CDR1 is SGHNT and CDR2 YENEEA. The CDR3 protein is CASSLGQGDTQYF. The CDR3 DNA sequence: TGTGCCAGCAGCTTAGGACAGGGAGATACGCAGTATTTT. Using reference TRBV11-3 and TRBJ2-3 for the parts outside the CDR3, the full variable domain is EAGVVQSPRYKIIEKKQPVAFWCNPISGHNTLYWYLQNLGQGPELLIRYENEEAVDDSQLPKDRFSAERLKGVDSTLKIQPAELGDSAVYLCASSLGQGDTQYFGPGTRLTVL.